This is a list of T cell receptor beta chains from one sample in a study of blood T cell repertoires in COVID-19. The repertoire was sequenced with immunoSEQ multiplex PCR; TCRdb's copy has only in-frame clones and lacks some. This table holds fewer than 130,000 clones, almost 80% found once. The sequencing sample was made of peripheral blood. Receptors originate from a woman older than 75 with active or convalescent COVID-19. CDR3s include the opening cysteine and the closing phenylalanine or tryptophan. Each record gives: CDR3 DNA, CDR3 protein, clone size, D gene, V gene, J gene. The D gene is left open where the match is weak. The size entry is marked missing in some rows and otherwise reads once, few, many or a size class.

TGTGCCAGCAGCTTAGGAACAACTGAAGCTTTCTTT	CASSLGTTEAFF	NA	NA	TRBV7-9	TRBJ1-1
TGTGCCAGCAGTGAAGGCTGGCCAGGGAATCAGCCCCAGCATTTT	CASSEGWPGNQPQHF	once	NA	TRBV6-1	TRBJ1-5
TGTGCCAGTAGCGGATTAGCGAAAGGGTCCTACAATGAGCAGTTCTTC	CASSGLAKGSYNEQFF	NA	NA	TRBV19	TRBJ2-1
TGTGCCAGCAGCCCAGCGTCAGATACGCAGTATTTT	CASSPASDTQYF	NA	NA	TRBV7-9	TRBJ2-3
TGTGCCAGCAGTTACAGGGCGGCGGGAGGGCCCAATGAGCAGTTCTTC	CASSYRAAGGPNEQFF	NA	TRBD2	TRBV6-2/TRBV6-3	TRBJ2-1
TGTGCCAGCAGCGGACTAGCGGGAGTGCTCGGCACAGATACGCAGTATTTT	CASSGLAGVLGTDTQYF	NA	TRBD2	TRBV28	TRBJ2-3
TGTGCCAGCAGTCCCACAGGATCCGGAAACACCATATATTTT	CASSPTGSGNTIYF	NA	NA	TRBV11-1	TRBJ1-3
TGTGCCAGCAGTAAAACTTCCGGGACTAGAGGCGAGCAGTACTTC	CASSKTSGTRGEQYF	NA	TRBD2	TRBV11-3	TRBJ2-7
TGTGCCAGCAGTGATTCAGTCACAGATACGCAGTATTTT	CASSDSVTDTQYF	NA	NA	TRBV25-1	TRBJ2-3
TGTGCCAGCAGCGAGGGCGCGGGGGACGAGCAGTACTTC	CASSEGAGDEQYF	NA	TRBD2	TRBV2	TRBJ2-7
TGTGCCAGCACCCAACTAGCGGGAAAGTACTTC	CASTQLAGKYF	many	TRBD2	TRBV2	TRBJ2-7